Included here is one T cell receptor beta chain sequence, with context. The data were obtained in a study of blood T cell repertoires in COVID-19. The CDR3 contains 14 residues. The V and J ends lost 4 bases and 5 bases, in that order; junction bases with no gene match: 8. From germline, CDR1 is SGHRS and CDR2 YFSETQ. The assay was immunoSEQ multiplex PCR, and TCRdb's table has in-frame clones only and misses some. The sample gives 200,000 to 250,000 clones, about 87% of which show up once; around 3.1% is in the top ten. This chain links TRBV5-1 with TRBJ2-5; 7 bases match TRBD2. What was sequenced was peripheral blood. The TCR comes from a man between 60 and 70 years old with acute or convalescent COVID-19. The CDR3 nucleotides read TGCGCCAGCAGCGAGGGAGGGGAGAAGGAGACCCAGTACTTC. This codes for CASSEGGEKETQYF.